This T cell receptor (beta chain) stems from a study of blood T cells in healthy people across ages. Per-sample PBMC isolation yielded at least 6.5 million cells. A second about 7 to 11 cycle PCR used barcoded and J-beta primers. TCRdb re-analysed the 5' RACE reads in MiXCR, keeping a single row per CDR3 protein. The sample lists some 690,000 distinct CDR3 sequences; approximately 21% were seen once. J gave up 7 bases and V 5 bases, and 2 bases lay outside the gene matches. This CDR3 has 14 residues. Germline V gene data show CDR1 as KGHSH and CDR2 as LQKENI. There are a few counts of this clonotype. The rearrangement links TRBV18 to TRBJ1-6; 10 nucleotides match TRBD1. The specimen was blood. This TCR came from a man between 65 and 79 years old in good health. CDR3 bases: TGTGCCAGCTCAAGACAGGGGGCGAATTCACCCCTCCACTTT. This translates into CASSRQGANSPLHF.